A single sample gave rise to the 2 T cell receptor beta chains below, sequenced in a study of cytotoxic CD8 clonotypes in ibrutinib-treated CLL (dated by TCRdb to about 2021). The intended sense of this specimen's time point label: progressive disease on ibrutinib. The receptor library was made with the immunoSEQ multiplex PCR assay. TCRdb limited this immuneACCESS table to in-frame rearrangements with V and J called. A share of clones is missing; checked studies link under half to unresolved V genes, and the rest is unexplained. The sample contains 150,000 or so clones, around nine tenths of them found a single time. Around 3.1% of the sample lies in the top ten. Material: PBMCs, obtained at disease progression, from a patient treated with ibrutinib. These receptors were collected from a human donor with chronic lymphocytic leukemia.

This clone was counted once. The chain combines TRBV2 with TRBJ2-3, with D unresolved. This CDR3 comprises 15 residues. Deletions cut 3 bases from V and 0 bases from J, with 10 bases between. Germline CDR1 and CDR2: SNHLY and FYNNEI. The CDR3 region is CASSESRRSTDTQYF. The CDR3 region has the DNA TGTGCCAGCAGTGAGTCGCGGCGGAGCACAGATACGCAGTATTTT.

The chain combines TRBV4-1 with TRBJ2-1; 12 bases are a match to TRBD2. Germline values: CDR1 MGHRA, CDR2 YSYEKL. This CDR3 is 19 amino acids long. With V trimmed by 5 bases and J by 1 base, 12 bases remained unmatched. For the CDR3, the DNA is TGCGCCAGCAGCAGGGTCGGGGCTAGCGGGAGGGCTTCCTACAATGAGCAGTTCTTC. This sequence encodes CASSRVGASGRASYNEQFF.